This T cell receptor beta chain is from a study of cytomegalovirus exposure and HLA in healthy donors. From germline, CDR1 is MDHEN and CDR2 SYDVKM. V shed 8 bases, J shed 0 bases, and the junction held 4 bases outside the gene matches. The CDR3 is made up of 14 amino acids. In the PCR, 60 Vbeta and 13 Jbeta primers were used. Libraries were prepared by immunoSEQ multiplex PCR; TCRdb keeps only in-frame clonotypes and omits some of them. The data contain about 200,000 clones, approximately 90% of them seen just once; the ten biggest clones take up approximately 1.1%. The genes are TRBV28 and TRBJ1-3, with 7 bases identical to TRBD1. Sequenced sample: PBMCs. The receptor was derived from a boy aged 2 to 10 in good health and CMV-seronegative. Written as DNA, the CDR3 is TGTGCCAGCGCTCCAGGGGGCTCTGGAAACACCATATATTTT. Its translation: CASAPGGSGNTIYF. The full variable domain, with the rest looked up from reference TRBV28 and TRBJ1-3, is DVKVTQSSRYLVKRTGEKVFLECVQDMDHENMFWYRQDPGLGLRLIYFSYDVKMKEKGDIPEGYSVSREKKERFSLILESASTNQTSMYLCASAPGGSGNTIYFGEGSWLTVV.